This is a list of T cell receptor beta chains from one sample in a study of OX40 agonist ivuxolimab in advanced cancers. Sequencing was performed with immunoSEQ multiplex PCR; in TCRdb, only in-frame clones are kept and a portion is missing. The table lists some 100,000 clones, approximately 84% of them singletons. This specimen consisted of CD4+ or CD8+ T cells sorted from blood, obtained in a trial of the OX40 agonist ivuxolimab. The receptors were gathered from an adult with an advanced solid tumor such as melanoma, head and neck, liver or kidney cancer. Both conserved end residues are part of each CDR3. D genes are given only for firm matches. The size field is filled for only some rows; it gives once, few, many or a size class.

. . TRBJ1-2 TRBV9 TGTGCCAGCAGCGTAGGGGGCGGGGGCTACACCTTC CASSVGGGGYTF
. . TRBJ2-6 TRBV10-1 TGCGCCAGCAGTGAGACCGGCTCAGGGGCCAACGTCCTGACTTTC CASSETGSGANVLTF
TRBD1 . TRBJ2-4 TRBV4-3 TGCGCCAGCAGCAGAGGGACAGGGCCAGAAAACATTCAGTACTTC CASSRGTGPENIQYF
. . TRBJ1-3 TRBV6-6 TGTGCCAGCGGAAATCAGGTCAGCTCTGGAAACACCATATATTTT CASGNQVSSGNTIYF
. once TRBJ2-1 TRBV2 TGTGCCAGCAGTGATAGATTTTGGGACAAGTCGCAGTTCTTC CASSDRFWDKSQFF
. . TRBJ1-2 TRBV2 TGTGCCACCTTTGAATGGGCCAGTTATGGCTACACCTTC CATFEWASYGYTF
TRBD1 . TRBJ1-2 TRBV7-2 TGTGCCAGCAGCTTGGGACAGGGGAACTATGGCTACACCTTC CASSLGQGNYGYTF
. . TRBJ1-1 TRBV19 TGTGCCAGTAGTAACCCGGGACCCGTGAGAGAAACTGAAGCTTTCTTT CASSNPGPVRETEAFF
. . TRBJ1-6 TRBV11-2 TGTGCCAGCAGCACGGGGGCAACCTATAATTCACCCCTCCACTTT CASSTGATYNSPLHF
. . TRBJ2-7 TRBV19 TGTGCCAGTAGTATACGCGGAACCTACGAGCAGTACTTC CASSIRGTYEQYF
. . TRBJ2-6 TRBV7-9 TGTGCCAGCAGCGCAACGGGGGCCAACGTCCTGACTTTC CASSATGANVLTF
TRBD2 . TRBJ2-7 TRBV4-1 TGCGCCAGCAGCCAAGATCCGACTAGCGGGGCCTACGAGCAGTACTTC CASSQDPTSGAYEQYF
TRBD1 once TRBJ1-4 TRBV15 TGTGCCACCAGCAGAGAGAACCCTTTCGACAGGGATGGTGAAAAACTGTTTTTT CATSRENPFDRDGEKLFF
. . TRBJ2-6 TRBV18 TGTGCCAGCTCACCACCTCCCAGGCGCTCTGGGGCCAACGTCCTGACTTTC CASSPPPRRSGANVLTF
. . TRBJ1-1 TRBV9 TGTGCCAGCAGCGTAGAGGCTCGGGGGTGGGGAGACATGAACACTGAAGCTTTCTTT CASSVEARGWGDMNTEAFF
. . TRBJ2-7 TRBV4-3 TGCGCCAGCAGTGACCCGGGCGAGCAGTACTTC CASSDPGEQYF
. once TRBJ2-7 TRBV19 TGTGCCAGTCAGTCGGGCCACGAGCAGTACTTC CASQSGHEQYF
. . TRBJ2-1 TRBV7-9 TGTGCCAGCAGCTTAGAGTTGTGGGGAGACCACGAGCAGTTCTTC CASSLELWGDHEQFF
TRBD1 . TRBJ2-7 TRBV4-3 TGCGCCAGCAGCCAGCCGGGACAGGGCGACGAGCAGTACTTC CASSQPGQGDEQYF
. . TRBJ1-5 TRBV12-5 TGTGCTAGTAGTGAGGGGACGGGCAATCAGCCCCAGCATTTT CASSEGTGNQPQHF
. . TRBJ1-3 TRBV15 TGTGCCACCAGCAGAGATCCGGGCGTCTCTGGAAACACCATATATTTT CATSRDPGVSGNTIYF
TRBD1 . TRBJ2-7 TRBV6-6 TGTGCCAGCAGTTATTCCAGGACAGGGGTGCCCAGGGAGCAGTACTTC CASSYSRTGVPREQYF
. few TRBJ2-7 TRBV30 TGTGCCTGGAGCGCACTGGGGTACGAGCAGTACTTC CAWSALGYEQYF
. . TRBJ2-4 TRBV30 TGTGCCTGGAGTACTCCGAAGATTTGCAGTTTCCTAGCCAAAAACATTCAGTACTTC CAWSTPKICSFLAKNIQYF
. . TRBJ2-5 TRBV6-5 TGTGCCAGCAGTCTGGACTATGGACAAGAGACCCAGTACTTC CASSLDYGQETQYF
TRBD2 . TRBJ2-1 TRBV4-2 TGTGCCAGCAGCCAGGAGAGTGGACTAGCGGGAATCAATGAGCAGTTCTTC CASSQESGLAGINEQFF
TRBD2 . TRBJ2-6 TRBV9 TGTGCCAGCAGCGGAGGTCGCGGACGGGAGGCCTACTCTGGGGCCAACGTCCTGACTTTC CASSGGRGREAYSGANVLTF
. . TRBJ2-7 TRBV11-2 TGTGCCAGCAGCCTGCGGCCAGGTAGCTCCTACGAGCAGTACTTC CASSLRPGSSYEQYF
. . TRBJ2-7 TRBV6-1 TGTGCCAGCAGTGACCGGATTTCCTACGAGCAGTACTTC CASSDRISYEQYF
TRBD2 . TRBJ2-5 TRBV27 TGTGCCAGCAGTTTTGTAGCGGGGGGCCAAGAGACCCAGTACTTC CASSFVAGGQETQYF
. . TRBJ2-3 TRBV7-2 TGTGCCAGCAGCCTCAAAAGCCGGGGCTCCACAGATACGCAGTATTTT CASSLKSRGSTDTQYF
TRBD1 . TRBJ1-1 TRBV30 TGTGCCTGGAGGGGGGACAGTCCTTCACCTTTGAACACTGAAGCTTTCTTT CAWRGDSPSPLNTEAFF
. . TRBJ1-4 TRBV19 TGTGCCAGTAGTACCCCAGGCGGCGAAAAGAAACTGTTTTTT CASSTPGGEKKLFF
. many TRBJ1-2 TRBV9 TGTGCCAGCAGCGTATTCGTAGGGGATGGCTACACCTTC CASSVFVGDGYTF
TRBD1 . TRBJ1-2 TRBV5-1 TGCGCCAGCAGGCGACAGGGGATAGCAGGCGGCTACACCTTC CASRRQGIAGGYTF
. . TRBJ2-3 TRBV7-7 TGTGCCAGCAGCCCCCACCTCACAGATACGCAGTATTTT CASSPHLTDTQYF
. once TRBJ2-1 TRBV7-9 TGTGCCAGCTCGAGCAATGAGCAGTTCTTC CASSSNEQFF
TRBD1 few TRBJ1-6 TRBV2 TGTGCCAGCAGTGAAGGACAGGGGTATCCACCCCTCCACTTT CASSEGQGYPPLHF
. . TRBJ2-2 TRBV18 TGTGCCAGCTCCGATATAATACTTCACACCGGGGAGCTGTTTTTT CASSDIILHTGELFF
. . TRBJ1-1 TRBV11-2 TGTGCCAGCAGCTTTTCCACTGAAGCTTTCTTT CASSFSTEAFF
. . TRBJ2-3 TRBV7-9 TGTGCCAGCAGCTTAATTGCTACGGTCACAGATACGCAGTATTTT CASSLIATVTDTQYF